What follows are 21 T cell receptor beta chains derived from one specimen sequenced in a study of OX40 agonist ivuxolimab in advanced cancers. Library creation used the immunoSEQ multiplex PCR assay. TCRdb stores this immuneACCESS table with in-frame sequences only. Part of the clones is absent; in the studies checked, under half of the shortfall reflects unresolved V genes, and no reason is known for the rest. The sample table holds fewer than 30,000 clones, of which roughly 90% were seen once. Of the sample, approximately 23% falls within the top ten clones. This specimen consisted of CD4+ or CD8+ T cells sorted from blood, obtained in a trial of the OX40 agonist ivuxolimab. The receptors derive from an adult with an advanced solid tumor such as melanoma, head and neck, liver or kidney cancer.

The chain combines TRBV5-5 with TRBJ1-5; no clear D gene. V was pared by 5 bases and J by 2 bases, with 5 bases between. The germline CDR1 and CDR2 sequences are SGHKS and YYEKEE (reference sequence). The CDR3 has 12 amino acids. Here the CDR3 reads CASSWGNQPQHF. For the CDR3, the DNA is TGTGCCAGCAGTTGGGGCAATCAGCCCCAGCATTTT.

V is TRBV7-6 and J is TRBJ2-3, with D tentatively TRBD2 (6 bases). This CDR3 has 16 amino acids. Germline CDR1 reads SGHVS; CDR2 reads FNYEAQ. The ends were cut back, 3 bases at V and 1 base at J, with 14 bases in the middle. CDR3 sequence reads: CASSLGSGVGTDTQYF. The CDR3, as DNA: TGTGCCAGCAGCTTGGGGTCGGGAGTAGGCACAGATACGCAGTATTTT.

The chain carries TRBV7-2 and TRBJ2-1; 7 nucleotides line up with TRBD2. The CDR3 runs to 17 residues. V lost 5 bases, J lost 4 bases, and 14 bases stayed unmatched. CDR1 SGHTA and CDR2 FQGNSA come from the germline V gene. The CDR3 protein is CASSPNPGLYRYNEQFF. The CDR3 DNA follows: TGTGCCAGCAGCCCAAACCCGGGACTATACCGTTACAATGAGCAGTTCTTC.

The rearrangement links TRBV5-1 to TRBJ2-6, with a weak D call TRBD2 (6 bases). CDR1 and CDR2 from the germline V gene are SGHRS and YFSETQ. V lost 4 bases and J 0 bases, leaving 17 bases between the germline ends. This CDR3 spans 18 amino acids. The CDR3 here is CASSLRDSYTSGANVLTF. The CDR3 bases are TGCGCCAGCAGCCTAAGGGACTCTTATACCTCTGGGGCCAACGTCCTGACTTTC.

The J gene is TRBJ2-5, the V gene TRBV28; D possibly corresponds to TRBD2 (6 bases). Germline CDR1 and CDR2: MDHEN and SYDVKM. V lost 5 bases to trimming and J lost 3 bases, with 22 bases between them. The CDR3 loop spans 17 amino acids. In DNA, the CDR3 is TGTGCCAGCAGTGTTGAAGGGGAGCGGGTTGACGAAGAGACCCAGTACTTC. This encodes CASSVEGERVDEETQYF.

The chain uses TRBV6-1 and TRBJ2-7; 8 bases agree with TRBD2. The CDR3 is 13 amino acids. V lost 7 bases, J lost 4 bases, and 6 bases stayed unmatched. Looked up from germline, CDR1 is MNHNS and CDR2 is SASEGT. CDR3 amino acids: CASTPGGPYEQYF. In nucleotides, the CDR3 is TGTGCCAGCACTCCGGGAGGGCCGTACGAGCAGTACTTC.

The V call is TRBV2, the J call TRBJ1-1; 8 positions agree with TRBD1. V dropped 4 bases and J dropped 5; count of bases not matched to a gene: 3. Germline lookup yields CDR1 SNHLY and CDR2 FYNNEI. This CDR3 spans 13 amino acids. The CDR3 loop reads CASSGQGSTEAFF. CDR3 DNA sequence: TGTGCCAGCAGTGGACAGGGGAGTACTGAAGCTTTCTTT.

This chain uses TRBV27 with TRBJ1-6, with no clear D. Germline V gene sequence: CDR1 MNHEY, CDR2 SMNVEV (reference sequence). V gave up 3 bases and J gave up 8 bases, with 17 bases separating them. This CDR3 comprises 16 residues. The CDR3 region has the DNA TGTGCCAGCAGTTTTCTACCGATCCAGGCGGATTCACCCCTCCACTTT. Translating gives CASSFLPIQADSPLHF.

V and J are TRBV6-1 and TRBJ1-1; the D is unclear. Germline-derived CDR1 and CDR2 are MNHNS and SASEGT. Deletions cut 6 bases from V and 4 bases from J, with 9 bases between. The CDR3 spans 12 residues. The CDR3 region has the DNA TGTGCCAGCAGCCCGACCAGCACTGAAGCTTTCTTT. Encoded protein: CASSPTSTEAFF.

The chain joins TRBV10-1 to TRBJ1-6, with D possibly TRBD1 on 5 matching bases. V was pared by 8 bases and J by 4 bases, with 15 bases between. The CDR3 loop spans 15 amino acids. Per the germline V gene, CDR1 is WNHNN and CDR2 is SYGVQD (reference sequence). The CDR3 region has the DNA TGCGCCAGCCCAGGACGCCGGGGGTATAATTCACCCCTCCACTTT. Encoded protein: CASPGRRGYNSPLHF.

The chain is built from TRBV27 and TRBJ1-2; D gene uncertain. This CDR3 is built from 15 residues. Germline values: CDR1 MNHEY, CDR2 SMNVEV (reference sequence). V was clipped by 0 bases and J by 1 base, with 9 bases between them. CDR3 in DNA: TGTGCCAGCAGTTTATCGTGGGCAGATAACTATGGCTACACCTTC. It codes for CASSLSWADNYGYTF.

The gene calls are TRBV4-1 and TRBJ2-7, with 7 bases matching TRBD1. Germline lookup yields CDR1 MGHRA and CDR2 YSYEKL. The ends lost 1 base at V and 2 bases at J; junction bases unmatched: 11. The CDR3 is 17 amino acids. CDR3 residues: CASSQGTGTEYPYEQYF. The CDR3 region has the DNA TGCGCCAGCAGCCAAGGAACCGGGACAGAATACCCCTACGAGCAGTACTTC.

The chain is built from TRBV5-6 and TRBJ2-1, with D possibly TRBD1 on 6 matching bases. Per germline, CDR1 SGHDT and CDR2 YYEEEE. V lost 0 bases and J lost 5, with 15 bases in between. CDR3 length: 16 amino acids. CDR3 residues: CASSLEGHQPNNEQFF. The DNA for the CDR3 is TGTGCCAGCAGCTTGGAGGGACACCAGCCAAACAATGAGCAGTTCTTC.

The DNA of the CDR3 is TGTGCCAGCAGCTTGGGTAAAGAGACCCAGTACTTC. It specifies CASSLGKETQYF. The chain combines TRBV11-2 with TRBJ2-5; no clear D gene. CDR3 size: 12 residues. CDR1 and CDR2 from the germline V gene are SGHAT and FQNNGV. The germline V and J ends were trimmed by 3 bases and 3 bases, with 5 bases remaining between them. The full variable domain, rest sourced from reference TRBV11-2 and TRBJ2-5, is EAGVAQSPRYKIIEKRQSVAFWCNPISGHATLYWYQQILGQGPKLLIQFQNNGVVDDSQLPKDRFSAERLKGVDSTLKIQPAKLEDSAVYLCASSLGKETQYFGPGTRLLVL.

The chain has TRBV4-3 and TRBJ1-5, with D tentatively TRBD1 (5 bases). From germline, CDR1 is LGHNA and CDR2 YSLEER. The ends were cut back, 4 bases at V and 7 bases at J, with 14 bases in the middle. The CDR3 extends over 14 amino acids. The CDR3 region is CASSPGQGGQPQHF. CDR3 coding DNA: TGCGCCAGCAGCCCGGGGCAGGGTGGGCAGCCCCAGCATTTT.

The chain carries TRBV6-4 and TRBJ2-2; a possible D gene is TRBD2 (6 bases). CDR1 and CDR2 from the germline V gene are MRHNA and SNTAGT. V lost 0 bases and J lost 0, with 8 bases in between. This CDR3 comprises 16 residues. CDR3 in DNA: TGTGCCAGCAGTGACTCAGGGAGGTCGAACACCGGGGAGCTGTTTTTT. Protein sequence: CASSDSGRSNTGELFF.

The chain recombines TRBV7-2 with TRBJ2-5; D remains unclear. Trimming removed 5 bases from V and 1 base from J, with 8 bases in between. This CDR3 comprises 13 residues. The germline V gene has CDR1 SGHTA and CDR2 FQGNSA. CDR3: CASSIVLQETQYF. The CDR3 nucleotides read TGTGCCAGCAGCATCGTACTCCAAGAGACCCAGTACTTC.

The chain employs TRBV21-1 and TRBJ2-3; the table's D call, TRBD2, has no DNA check behind it. TRBV21-1 is shown as a pseudogene. CDR3 size: 16 residues. DNA for the CDR3: TGTGCCAGCAGCAAAGAGTGCTACCCTCGTGAAGATACGCAGTATTTT. Its protein is CASSKECYPREDTQYF.

The chain joins TRBV7-9 to TRBJ2-7; 10 nucleotides match TRBD2. J lost 4 bases, V lost 3 bases, and 3 bases had no gene match. Germline-derived CDR1 and CDR2 are SEHNR and FQNEAQ (reference sequence). The CDR3 is 14 residues long. The CDR3 DNA sequence: TGTGCCAGCAGCTTTGGACTAGCGGCTTACGAGCAGTACTTC. This codes for CASSFGLAAYEQYF.

This clone was counted a single time. The chain carries TRBV4-1 and TRBJ2-7; 9 bases are shared with TRBD1. V gave up 2 bases and J gave up 1 base; unmatched junction bases: 6. Germline V gene sequence: CDR1 MGHRA, CDR2 YSYEKL. The CDR3 is made up of 16 amino acids. The CDR3 coding sequence is TGCGCCAGCAGCCAAACACCGGGACAGGGATCCTACGAGCAGTACTTC. It encodes CASSQTPGQGSYEQYF.

Regarding this clone: Other DNA sequences in the sample encode the same CDR3. This chain joins TRBV9 and TRBJ1-1; D remains unclear. CDR3 length: 14 residues. Germline V gene sequence: CDR1 SGDLS, CDR2 YYNGEE. The V end lost 0 bases, the J end lost 1 base, and 7 bases lay between the germline ends. CDR3 protein: CASSVGVTNTEAFF. The CDR3 DNA follows: TGTGCCAGCAGCGTAGGTGTTACGAACACTGAAGCTTTCTTT.